This T cell receptor (beta chain) was documented in a study of T cell changes during pregnancy in multiple sclerosis. The germline CDR1 and CDR2 sequences are LNHDA and SQIVND (reference sequence). V was clipped by 2 bases and J by 5 bases, with 16 bases between them. The CDR3 extends over 15 amino acids. The table came from immunoSEQ multiplex PCR; TCRdb's copy has only in-frame clones and leaves some out. Here the sample spans about 57,000 clones, 75% to 95% being singletons. The source was peripheral blood, collected after pregnancy. V gene TRBV19 combines with J gene TRBJ2-7, with a weak D call TRBD1 (6 bases). The receptor was isolated from a female donor in good health, enrolled as a control in a pregnancy study. Here the CDR3 DNA reads TGTGCCAGTAGTATAATTACGGGCAGGGGAGACGAGCAGTACTTC. Translation: CASSIITGRGDEQYF.